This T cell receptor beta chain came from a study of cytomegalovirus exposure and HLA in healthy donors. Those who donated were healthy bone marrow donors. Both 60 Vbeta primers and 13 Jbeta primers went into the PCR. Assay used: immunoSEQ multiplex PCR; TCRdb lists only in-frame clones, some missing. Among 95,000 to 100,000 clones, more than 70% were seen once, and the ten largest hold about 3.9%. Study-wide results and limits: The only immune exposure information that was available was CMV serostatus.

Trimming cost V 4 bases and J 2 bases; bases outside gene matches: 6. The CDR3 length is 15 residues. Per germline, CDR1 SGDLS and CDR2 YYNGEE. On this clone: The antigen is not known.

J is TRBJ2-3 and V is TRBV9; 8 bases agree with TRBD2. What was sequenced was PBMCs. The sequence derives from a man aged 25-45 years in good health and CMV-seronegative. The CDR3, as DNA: TGTGCCAGCAGCAGGACTAGCCTCAACACAGATACGCAGTATTTT. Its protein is CASSRTSLNTDTQYF.